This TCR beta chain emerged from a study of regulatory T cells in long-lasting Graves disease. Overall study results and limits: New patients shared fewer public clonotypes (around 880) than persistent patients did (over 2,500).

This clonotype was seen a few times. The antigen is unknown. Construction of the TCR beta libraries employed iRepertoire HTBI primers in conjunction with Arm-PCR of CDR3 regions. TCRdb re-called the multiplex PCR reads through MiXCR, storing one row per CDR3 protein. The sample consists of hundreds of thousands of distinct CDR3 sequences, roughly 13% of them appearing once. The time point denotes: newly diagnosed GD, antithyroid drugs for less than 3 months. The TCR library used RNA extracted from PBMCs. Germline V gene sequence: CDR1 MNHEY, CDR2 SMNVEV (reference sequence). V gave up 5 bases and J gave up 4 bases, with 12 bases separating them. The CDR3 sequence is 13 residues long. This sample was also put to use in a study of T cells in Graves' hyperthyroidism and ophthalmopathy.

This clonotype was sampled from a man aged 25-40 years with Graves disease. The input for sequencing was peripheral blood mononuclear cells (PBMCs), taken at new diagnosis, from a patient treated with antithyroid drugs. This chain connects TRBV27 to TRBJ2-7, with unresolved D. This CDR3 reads CASSPSRAYEQYF. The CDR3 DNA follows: TGTGCCAGCAGTCCCTCCCGCGCTTACGAGCAGTACTTC.